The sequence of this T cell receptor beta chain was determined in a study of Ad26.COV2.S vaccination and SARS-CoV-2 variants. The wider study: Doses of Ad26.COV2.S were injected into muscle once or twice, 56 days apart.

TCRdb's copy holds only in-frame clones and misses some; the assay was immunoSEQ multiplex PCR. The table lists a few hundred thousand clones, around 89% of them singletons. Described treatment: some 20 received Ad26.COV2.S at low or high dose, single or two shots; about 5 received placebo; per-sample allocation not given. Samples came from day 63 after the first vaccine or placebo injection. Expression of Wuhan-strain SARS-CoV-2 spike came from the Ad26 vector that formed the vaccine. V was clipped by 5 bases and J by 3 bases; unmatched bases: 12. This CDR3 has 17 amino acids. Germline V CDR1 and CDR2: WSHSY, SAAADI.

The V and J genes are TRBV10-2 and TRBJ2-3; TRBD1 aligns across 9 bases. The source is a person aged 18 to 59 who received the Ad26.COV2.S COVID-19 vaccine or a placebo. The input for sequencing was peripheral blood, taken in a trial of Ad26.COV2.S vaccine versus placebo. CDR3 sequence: CASSPRNRGRWTDTQYF. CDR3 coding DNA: TGCGCCAGCAGTCCCCGTAACAGGGGGCGCTGGACAGATACGCAGTATTTT.